A selection of T cell receptor beta chains follows, all from one sample in a study of OX40 agonist ivuxolimab in advanced cancers. Clones were read by immunoSEQ multiplex PCR, and TCRdb kept only the in-frame ones, dropping some. The data contain nearly 20,000 clones, about four fifths of them singletons. Sequenced material: CD4+ or CD8+ T cells sorted from blood, taken in a trial of the OX40 agonist ivuxolimab. These receptors were taken from an adult with an advanced solid tumor such as melanoma, head and neck, liver or kidney cancer. Both conserved end residues are part of each CDR3. D genes are given only for firm matches. Clone size is stated in some rows and not others, as once, few, many or a class when expanded.

TRBV4-2,-,TRBJ2-1,-,TGTGCCAGCAGCCATTCAGCAGGGACCTACAATGAGCAGTTCTTC,CASSHSAGTYNEQFF
TRBV5-5,-,TRBJ2-3,TRBD2,TGTGCCAGCAGCTTGGTGGGACTAGAGGGCCCCACAGATACGCAGTATTTT,CASSLVGLEGPTDTQYF
TRBV11-2,-,TRBJ2-5,TRBD1,TGTGCCAGCAGCTTATGGACAGGGGTCCAAGAGACCCAGTACTTC,CASSLWTGVQETQYF
TRBV4-3,-,TRBJ1-1,TRBD1,TGCGCCAGCAGCCAAGCTACAGGGGACACTGAAGCTTTCTTT,CASSQATGDTEAFF
TRBV11-2,-,TRBJ2-2,-,TGTGCCAGCAGCGGCACAGTTTTCTTGGGGAACACCGGGGAGCTGTTTTTT,CASSGTVFLGNTGELFF
TRBV11-2,many,TRBJ2-7,TRBD2,TGTGCCAGCAGCCAAGGAGGGAGGGCTCGTTACGAGCAGTACTTC,CASSQGGRARYEQYF
TRBV28,once,TRBJ1-2,TRBD1,TGTGCCAGCAGTTTCCTAGTCCCGGGACAGGGGAACTATGGCTACACCTTC,CASSFLVPGQGNYGYTF
TRBV5-4,-,TRBJ1-4,TRBD1,TGTGCCAGCAGCCGTAGTACAGGGGGGGGCGAAAAACTGTTTTTT,CASSRSTGGGEKLFF
TRBV11-2,-,TRBJ2-5,TRBD1,TGTGCCAGCAGCTGGGGGACAGGGGTAGAGACCCAGTACTTC,CASSWGTGVETQYF
TRBV5-4,-,TRBJ2-5,-,TGTGCCAGCAGCTCGGAGGGACTCCAAGAGACCCAGTACTTC,CASSSEGLQETQYF
TRBV19,-,TRBJ1-5,-,TGTGCCAGTAGTGTTCTCCGGGACACTCGTCTTGGGTATGGCAATCAGCCCCAGCATTTT,CASSVLRDTRLGYGNQPQHF
TRBV28,-,TRBJ2-2,-,TGTGCCAGCAGTTTGTCCGGGGAGCTGTTTTTT,CASSLSGELFF
TRBV6-5,-,TRBJ1-5,-,TGTGCCAGCAGTTTTGGGTACAATCAGCCCCAGCATTTT,CASSFGYNQPQHF
TRBV4-3,-,TRBJ2-1,-,TGCGCCAGCAGCCAAGATGGTGGCGGGGCCTACAATGAGCAGTTCTTC,CASSQDGGGAYNEQFF
TRBV5-4,-,TRBJ2-7,TRBD1,TGTGCCGGGGGACAGGGGATGGGAGAGCAGTACTTC,CAGGQGMGEQYF